Presented here are 24 T cell receptor beta chains from one specimen sequenced in a study of blood T cell repertoires in COVID-19. Generated by immunoSEQ multiplex PCR, the TCRdb table keeps only in-frame clones and is missing some. Counted here are around 120,000 clones, approximately 68% occurring once; the ten biggest clones make up roughly 2.2%. The sequenced sample consisted of peripheral blood. The receptors were gathered from a woman aged 70-85 years with acute or convalescent COVID-19.

The chain couples TRBV3-1 (or the pseudogene TRBV3-2) to TRBJ1-5; D may be TRBD1 (5 bases). This CDR3 has 14 amino acids. V lost 3 bases and J 1 base, leaving 7 bases between the germline ends. Germline V gene lookup returns CDR1 LGHDT and CDR2 YNNKEL (reference sequence). The CDR3 region is CASSQGGSNQPQHF. CDR3 nucleotide sequence: TGTGCCAGCAGCCAGGGGGGAAGCAATCAGCCCCAGCATTTT.

The chain carries TRBV10-2 and TRBJ1-1; no clear D. V was shortened by 7 bases and J by 1 base, with 7 bases between the two germline ends. From germline, CDR1 is WSHSY and CDR2 SAAADI. This CDR3 comprises 12 residues. Here the CDR3 reads CASKTGNTEAFF. CDR3 bases: TGCGCCAGCAAGACGGGGAACACTGAAGCTTTCTTT.

A few counts support this clone. This chain uses TRBV7-3 with TRBJ2-5, with 15 bases lining up with TRBD2. Germline V CDR1 and CDR2: SGHTA, FQGTGA. This CDR3 is 19 amino acids long. Trimming cost V 3 bases and J 2 bases; bases outside gene matches: 10. CDR3 coding DNA: TGTGCCAGCAGCTTGTCGGGACTAGCGGGAGGAGGAGAACAAGAGACCCAGTACTTC. It yields the protein CASSLSGLAGGGEQETQYF.

This clone was counted a few times. The genes are TRBV10-3 and TRBJ2-7, with D possibly TRBD1 on 6 matching bases. Trimming removed 2 bases from V and 7 bases from J, with 18 bases in between. Germline V gene data show CDR1 as ENHRY and CDR2 as SYGVKD. The CDR3 extends over 15 amino acids. The CDR3 region has the DNA TGTGCCATCAGTGAGGGTGACAGGAGGCTATTAGAGCAGTACTTC. This gives the protein CAISEGDRRLLEQYF.

The J gene is TRBJ1-3, the V gene TRBV4-1; D might be TRBD1 (6 bases). The germline V gene has CDR1 MGHRA and CDR2 YSYEKL. CDR3 size: 19 residues. The V end lost 4 bases, the J end lost 3 bases, and 25 bases lay between the germline ends. The CDR3 protein is CASSPGFDMTGGGGNTIYF. DNA for the CDR3: TGCGCCAGCAGCCCTGGGTTTGATATGACAGGAGGTGGTGGAAACACCATATATTTT.

This sequence joins TRBV27 and TRBJ2-7, with a tentative D call TRBD1 (6 bases). Germline V gives CDR1 MNHEY, CDR2 SMNVEV (reference sequence). This CDR3 contains 13 residues. With 3 bases removed from V and 6 bases from J, the gap between germline ends came to 12 bases. The CDR3 bases are TGTGCCAGCAGTTTCTTACAGGGAGTCGAGCAGTACTTC. This encodes CASSFLQGVEQYF.

CDR3 sequence (DNA): TGTGCCAGCAGCGTCGGAGTGAACACTGAAGCTTTCTTT. Translation: CASSVGVNTEAFF. This rearrangement joins TRBV13 to TRBJ1-1; D is undetermined. Germline loops: CDR1 PRHDT, CDR2 FYEKMQ (reference sequence). CDR3 size: 13 residues. The ends were cut back, 5 bases at V and 0 bases at J, with 7 bases in the middle.

This rearrangement joins TRBV3-1 (or the pseudogene TRBV3-2) to TRBJ2-1; no definite D call. Germline lookup yields CDR1 LGHDT and CDR2 YNNKEL (reference sequence). The CDR3 runs to 15 residues. V was clipped by 0 bases and J by 9 bases, with 15 bases between them. The CDR3 loop is CASSQDLMESGEQFF. In DNA, the CDR3 is TGTGCCAGCAGCCAAGATCTAATGGAGTCTGGTGAGCAGTTCTTC.

This rearrangement joins TRBV11-2 to TRBJ1-6, with 7 bases lining up with TRBD1. The CDR3 sequence is 15 residues long. V shed 5 bases and J 4 bases; nucleotides not matched to a gene: 5. Germline CDR1 SGHAT, CDR2 FQNNGV. The CDR3 here is CASSRTGLYNSPLHF. Here the CDR3 DNA reads TGTGCCAGCAGCCGGACAGGATTGTATAATTCACCCCTCCACTTT.

This rearrangement joins TRBV29-1 to TRBJ2-7; 9 bases align to TRBD1. Germline assignment: CDR1 SQVTM and CDR2 ANQGSEA. The CDR3 covers 13 residues. V gave up 6 bases and J gave up 2 bases; unmatched junction bases: 5. CDR3 protein: CSVRDRVTYEQYF. The DNA of the CDR3 is TGCAGCGTCCGGGACAGGGTTACCTACGAGCAGTACTTC.

The chain carries TRBV18 and TRBJ2-3, with 9 bases that match TRBD1. Germline loops: CDR1 KGHSH, CDR2 LQKENI. CDR3 length: 14 amino acids. V lost 4 bases, J lost 4 bases, and 3 bases stayed unmatched. CDR3 protein: CASSRDRAADTQYF. CDR3 nucleotides: TGTGCCAGCTCACGGGACAGGGCAGCAGATACGCAGTATTTT.

The chain is built from TRBV5-1 and TRBJ2-1, with a possible D match to TRBD2 (5 bases). This CDR3 contains 15 residues. Trimming took off 7 bases at V and 4 bases at J, with 18 bases between the two ends. Per the germline V gene, CDR1 is SGHRS and CDR2 is YFSETQ. DNA of the CDR3: TGCGCCAGCCGTCATGAGGGAGTATCTTACAATGAGCAGTTCTTC. Translated: CASRHEGVSYNEQFF.

The rearrangement links TRBV28 to TRBJ1-3, with D uncertain. V shed 6 bases and J shed 0 bases, with 9 bases lying between them. Germline V gives CDR1 MDHEN, CDR2 SYDVKM. This CDR3 is 14 amino acids long. CDR3 protein: CASSVAGSGNTIYF. For the CDR3, the DNA is TGTGCCAGCAGCGTCGCGGGCTCTGGAAACACCATATATTTT.

The chain links TRBV7-2 to TRBJ2-3; 7 bases map to TRBD2. Germline V gene sequence: CDR1 SGHTA, CDR2 FQGNSA. The CDR3 consists of 16 residues. Trimming took 0 bases from V and 3 from J; bases not matched to a gene: 6. The CDR3 nucleotides read TGTGCCAGCAGCTTAGCGTCGGGGGGTGTAACAGATACGCAGTATTTT. Its protein is CASSLASGGVTDTQYF.

This clone was counted only a few times. The V and J genes are TRBV7-2 and TRBJ1-2, with D tentatively TRBD1 (5 bases). The CDR3 has 16 residues. Germline V gene lookup returns CDR1 SGHTA and CDR2 FQGNSA. Trimming left V 2 bases short and J 7 bases short, with 20 bases between. CDR3: CASSLLSPVQASGYTF. CDR3 DNA sequence: TGTGCCAGCAGCTTACTATCTCCGGTACAGGCCAGTGGCTACACCTTC.

This clone was counted a few times. The chain links TRBV7-2 to TRBJ2-7; a weak D match, TRBD2 (6 bases). CDR3 length: 14 amino acids. V was pared by 1 base and J by 2 bases, with 9 bases between. The germline CDR1 and CDR2 sequences are SGHTA and FQGNSA. This CDR3 is CASSLDGGPYEQYF. CDR3 DNA sequence: TGTGCCAGCAGCTTAGACGGAGGGCCCTACGAGCAGTACTTC.

The gene calls are TRBV6-5 and TRBJ2-1; TRBD1 aligns across 12 bases. The V gene end was trimmed by 5 bases and the J gene end by 6 bases; junction bases not matched to a gene: 2. This CDR3 is 14 amino acids long. Per germline, CDR1 MNHEY and CDR2 SVGAGI. The CDR3 DNA reads TGTGCCAGCAGTCGGGACAGGGGGCGCAATGAGCAGTTCTTC. Amino acids: CASSRDRGRNEQFF.

The chain combines TRBV20-1 with TRBJ2-1; 8 bases are a match to TRBD2. In germline, CDR1 is DFQATT, CDR2 SNEGSKA (reference sequence). V lost 0 bases, J lost 16 bases, and 5 bases stayed unmatched. This CDR3 region has 11 residues. This chain's CDR3 is CSARDRTSSFF. The CDR3 bases are TGCAGTGCTAGAGATCGGACTAGCAGTTTCTTC.

The chain is built from TRBV2 and TRBJ2-4, with 9 bases aligning to TRBD1. This CDR3 is built from 20 residues. CDR1 and CDR2 from the germline V gene are SNHLY and FYNNEI. The J segment lost 2 bases and the V segment lost 8 bases, leaving 22 bases of the junction unmatched. CDR3 sequence (DNA): TGTGCCAGCGGGGGCTGGCCGGGACAGGGCCAGGGCGAGACCAAAAACATTCAGTACTTC. The encoded protein is CASGGWPGQGQGETKNIQYF.

The J gene is TRBJ2-7, the V gene TRBV10-3; D unclear. Trimming cost V 6 bases and J 3 bases, with 9 bases left between them. This CDR3 has 12 amino acids. The germline V gene encodes CDR1 ENHRY and CDR2 SYGVKD. The CDR3 is CAISRGGYEQYF. CDR3 sequence (DNA): TGTGCCATCAGCAGAGGTGGCTACGAGCAGTACTTC.

This clone has more than one count but fewer than ten. The CDR3: CASSPNRGTGANVLTF. DNA of the CDR3: TGCGCCAGCAGCCCAAACAGGGGTACTGGGGCCAACGTCCTGACTTTC. The chain joins TRBV4-1 to TRBJ2-6; 7 nucleotides align to TRBD1. Trimming at V came to 4 bases and at J to 2 bases, leaving 5 bases not matched to a gene. Germline-derived CDR1 and CDR2 are MGHRA and YSYEKL. The CDR3 is made up of 16 amino acids.

This clone was counted many times. This rearrangement joins TRBV6-4 to TRBJ2-3, with 12 bases matching TRBD2. The CDR3 contains 15 residues. Germline V gene lookup returns CDR1 MRHNA and CDR2 SNTAGT. V gave up 4 bases and J gave up 2 bases; unmatched junction bases: 1. The CDR3 here is CASSASGGATDTQYF. CDR3 coding DNA: TGTGCCAGCAGTGCTAGCGGGGGGGCCACAGATACGCAGTATTTT.

This chain uses TRBV19 with TRBJ1-5; the D gene is possibly TRBD1 (6 bases). This CDR3 is built from 15 residues. V lost 2 bases and J 6 bases, leaving 14 bases between the germline ends. Germline lookup yields CDR1 LNHDA and CDR2 SQIVND (reference sequence). The CDR3 spells CASSIPGAGGQPQHF. CDR3 coding DNA: TGTGCCAGTAGTATACCGGGGGCGGGGGGTCAGCCCCAGCATTTT.

This CDR3 is CASSKTTGTYEQYF. The CDR3 nucleotides read TGTGCCAGTAGTAAGACAACGGGAACCTACGAGCAGTACTTC. V gene TRBV19 combines with J gene TRBJ2-7; D might be TRBD2 (5 bases). Per the germline V gene, CDR1 is LNHDA and CDR2 is SQIVND (reference sequence). The CDR3 loop spans 14 amino acids. Trimming cost V 4 bases and J 2 bases, with 12 bases left between them.